The clone carrying this T cell receptor (beta chain) has more than one count but fewer than ten. These data come from a study of CD8 T cells in Susac syndrome. J was trimmed by 4 bases and V by 1 base; bases with no gene match: 4. The CDR3 extends over 15 amino acids. RNA was extracted with the RNeasy kit, and a quantity of 0.5 to 1 ug was reverse transcribed using random hexamers. Amplification of TCR beta CDR3 used immunoSEQ multiplex PCR across 54 Vbeta and 13 Jbeta. TCRdb processed the immunoSEQ multiplex PCR reads anew with MiXCR; each CDR3 protein has one entry. The table lists 130,000 or so distinct CDR3 sequences, roughly 76% of them singletons, with around 0.51% in the top ten.

Input material: CD8+ T cells from PBMCs. The rearrangement joins TRBV12-3 or TRBV12-4 to TRBJ1-5; 7 nucleotides align to TRBD1. The TCR sequence derives from a human donor with multiple sclerosis. CDR3 protein: CASSLGGGQNQPQHF. Here the CDR3 DNA reads TGTGCCAGCAGTTTAGGGGGGGGACAGAATCAGCCCCAGCATTTT.